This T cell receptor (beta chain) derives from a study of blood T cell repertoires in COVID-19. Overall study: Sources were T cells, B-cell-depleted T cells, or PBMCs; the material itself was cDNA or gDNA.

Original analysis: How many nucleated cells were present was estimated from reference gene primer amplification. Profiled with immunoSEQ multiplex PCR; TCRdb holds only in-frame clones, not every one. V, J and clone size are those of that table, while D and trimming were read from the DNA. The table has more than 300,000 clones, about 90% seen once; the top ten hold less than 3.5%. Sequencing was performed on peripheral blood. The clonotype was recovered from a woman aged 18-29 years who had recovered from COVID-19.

This CDR3 is CASSDYRGGELFF. The CDR3 nucleotides read TGTGCCAGCAGTGACTACAGGGGCGGGGAGCTGTTTTTT. This rearrangement joins TRBV6-4 to TRBJ2-2; 7 positions match TRBD1. The germline V gene encodes CDR1 MRHNA and CDR2 SNTAGT. The CDR3 loop spans 13 amino acids. The junction had 0 bases not matched to a gene; V was cut back by 1 base and J by 7 bases.